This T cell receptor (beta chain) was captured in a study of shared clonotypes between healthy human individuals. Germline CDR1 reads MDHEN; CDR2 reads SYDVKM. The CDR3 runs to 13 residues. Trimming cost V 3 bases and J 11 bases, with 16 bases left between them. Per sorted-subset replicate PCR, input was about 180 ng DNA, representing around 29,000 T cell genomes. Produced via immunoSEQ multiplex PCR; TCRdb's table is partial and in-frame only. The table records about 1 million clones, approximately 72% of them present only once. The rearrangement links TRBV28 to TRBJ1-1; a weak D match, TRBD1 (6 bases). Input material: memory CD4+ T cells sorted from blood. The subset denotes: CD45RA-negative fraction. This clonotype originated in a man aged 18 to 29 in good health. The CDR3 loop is CASSFRQGLAAFF. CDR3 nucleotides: TGTGCCAGCAGTTTTCGGCAGGGGCTAGCTGCTTTCTTT. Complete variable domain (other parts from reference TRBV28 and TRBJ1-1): DVKVTQSSRYLVKRTGEKVFLECVQDMDHENMFWYRQDPGLGLRLIYFSYDVKMKEKGDIPEGYSVSREKKERFSLILESASTNQTSMYLCASSFRQGLAAFFGQGTRLTVV.